This T cell receptor (beta chain) was documented in a study of shared clonotypes between healthy human individuals. Background on the study: CD4 naive and CD4 memory each took three plates per donor, while CD8 naive took two and CD8 memory one. Overall study results and limits: The authors expected sequencing depth to affect clonotype sharing among donors.

Germline CDR1 is SGHVS and CDR2 is FQNEAQ. V shed 4 bases and J 8 bases; nucleotides not matched to a gene: 8. The CDR3 is 15 amino acids. CD45RO negativity and positive selection for CCR7 defined naive CD8 cells, a population that excluded terminally differentiated effector memory CD45RA+ cells. The study enrolled healthy HIV-negative adults without recent acute infections or vaccinations as donors. Points on this clone: The antigen remains undetermined.

Sequencing used immunoSEQ multiplex PCR; TCRdb keeps in-frame clones, though not all of them. The sample carries 1.5 million to 2.5 million clones, approximately 95% recorded once. Sequencing was performed on naive CD8+ T cells sorted from blood. The TCR was taken from a man aged 18 to 35 in good health. J is TRBJ1-2 and V is TRBV7-8; 12 nucleotides align to TRBD1. CDR3: CASSSAGQGAGGYTF. The DNA of the CDR3 is TGTGCCAGCAGCTCCGCGGGACAGGGGGCGGGAGGCTACACCTTC.